The 20 T cell receptor beta chains below all came from one sample that was sequenced in a study of cytomegalovirus exposure and HLA in healthy donors. Both 60 Vbeta primers and 13 Jbeta primers went into the PCR. Clones were read by immunoSEQ multiplex PCR, and TCRdb kept only the in-frame ones, dropping some. The sample has about 150,000 clones, over 60% seen once; the top ten hold 6.5%. The specimen was PBMCs. The source of these receptors is a woman aged 55-70 years in good health and CMV-seronegative.

The chain links TRBV28 to TRBJ1-2, with a tentative D call TRBD1 (6 bases). The V end was cut by 4 bases, the J end by 10 bases, with 10 bases between. Looked up from germline, CDR1 is MDHEN and CDR2 is SYDVKM. The CDR3 runs 11 residues. CDR3 in DNA: TGTGCCAGCAGTTCGACAGGCGACTACACCTTC. Protein sequence: CASSSTGDYTF.

The V gene is TRBV6-6, the J gene TRBJ2-2; TRBD1 agrees at 7 bases. With 3 bases clipped from V and 3 bases from J, the junction kept 7 bases outside the gene matches. Germline V gene sequence: CDR1 MNHNY, CDR2 SVGAGI (reference sequence). This CDR3 is built from 16 residues. The chain's CDR3 is CASSYTQGVDTGELFF. For the CDR3, the DNA is TGTGCCAGCAGTTATACCCAGGGGGTTGACACCGGGGAGCTGTTTTTT.

The chain carries TRBV10-2 and TRBJ2-7; 12 bases line up with TRBD2. V dropped 7 bases and J dropped 6; count of bases not matched to a gene: 7. The germline gives CDR1 WSHSY, CDR2 SAAADI. This CDR3 comprises 14 residues. In nucleotides, the CDR3 is TGCGCCAGCACCGTCGCACTAGCGGGGGGCGAGCAGTACTTC. Translated, it gives CASTVALAGGEQYF.

This clone was counted once. This sequence joins TRBV7-2 and TRBJ2-5; TRBD2 aligns across 14 bases. Looked up from germline, CDR1 is SGHTA and CDR2 is FQGNSA. The CDR3 consists of 16 residues. After removal of 5 bases from V and 5 bases from J, the junction contained 7 bases not matched to a gene. As DNA, the CDR3 is TGTGCCAGCAGCCAGGAGACTAGCGGGAGGGCGGAGACCCAGTACTTC. Its protein product is CASSQETSGRAETQYF.

The V call is TRBV28, the J call TRBJ1-5; TRBD1 matches at 10 bases. V shed 0 bases and J 6 bases; nucleotides not matched to a gene: 5. There are 16 residues in the CDR3. CDR1 is MDHEN, CDR2 SYDVKM, per germline. The CDR3 sequence is CASSLWGGQGSQPQHF. CDR3 in DNA: TGTGCCAGCAGTTTATGGGGGGGACAGGGGAGTCAGCCCCAGCATTTT.

This clone was seen a handful of times. V is TRBV5-6 and J is TRBJ1-1, with D unclear. Germline lookup yields CDR1 SGHDT and CDR2 YYEEEE. Deletions cut 0 bases from V and 1 base from J, with 7 bases between. The CDR3 sequence is 14 residues long. CDR3 sequence reads: CASSLGRANTEAFF. The CDR3 region has the DNA TGTGCCAGCAGCTTGGGAAGAGCGAACACTGAAGCTTTCTTT.

The gene calls are TRBV28 and TRBJ1-2; maybe TRBD1 (6 bases). Looked up from germline, CDR1 is MDHEN and CDR2 is SYDVKM. The CDR3 loop spans 12 amino acids. V was pared by 7 bases and J by 7 bases, with 13 bases between. The CDR3 loop is CASNGQLSGYTF. The CDR3, as DNA: TGTGCCAGCAACGGACAGCTGAGTGGCTACACCTTC.

Only a few counts were recorded for this clone. The gene calls are TRBV2 and TRBJ2-2, with D tentatively TRBD2 (6 bases). The CDR3 contains 15 residues. Germline loops: CDR1 SNHLY, CDR2 FYNNEI. Trimming removed 3 bases at V and 9 bases at J, with 17 bases between. CDR3: CASSEGGGSFWELFF. DNA for the CDR3: TGTGCCAGCAGTGAGGGAGGTGGAAGCTTCTGGGAGCTGTTTTTT.

The V call is TRBV5-1, the J call TRBJ2-7, with D possibly being TRBD1 (6 bases). The CDR3 runs to 16 residues. CDR1 SGHRS and CDR2 YFSETQ come from the germline V gene. V was trimmed by 4 bases and J by 2 bases, leaving 19 bases between them. CDR3 bases: TGCGCCAGCAGCCTGATTAAAAGACAGGTCCCCTACGAGCAGTACTTC. Amino acid sequence: CASSLIKRQVPYEQYF.

This clone came up a few times. The CDR3 loop is CASTYEDRDAEAFF. DNA for the CDR3: TGTGCCAGCACCTATGAGGACAGGGATGCTGAAGCTTTCTTT. The genes are TRBV5-4 and TRBJ1-1; TRBD1 agrees at 8 bases. This CDR3 has 14 amino acids. The germline V gene encodes CDR1 SGHNT and CDR2 YYREEE (reference sequence). V shed 6 bases, J shed 6 bases, and the junction held 10 bases outside the gene matches.

The V gene is TRBV10-3, the J gene TRBJ2-7, with 14 bases aligning to TRBD2. The germline CDR1 and CDR2 sequences are ENHRY and SYGVKD. This CDR3 contains 16 residues. The J segment lost 5 bases and the V segment lost 5 bases, leaving 8 bases of the junction unmatched. CDR3: CAISSRGTSGGHEQYF. The CDR3 bases are TGTGCCATCAGTTCGAGGGGGACTAGCGGGGGTCACGAGCAGTACTTC.

DNA for the CDR3: TGCGCCAGCAGCTTGGAAGCAGGCTCTGTGATGTATTTT. It translates to CASSLEAGSVMYF. V gene TRBV5-1 combines with J gene TRBJ2-3; D gene ambiguous. The CDR3 consists of 13 residues. The V gene lost 0 bases and the J gene lost 14 bases, with 16 bases spanning the gap. Germline-derived CDR1 and CDR2 are SGHRS and YFSETQ.

J is TRBJ2-1 and V is TRBV9, with 8 bases aligning to TRBD2. J lost 2 bases, V lost 0 bases, and 1 base had no gene match. The germline V gene has CDR1 SGDLS and CDR2 YYNGEE. The CDR3 runs to 15 residues. The CDR3 loop is CASSVGAGAYNEQFF. The CDR3 region has the DNA TGTGCCAGCAGCGTAGGAGCGGGGGCCTACAATGAGCAGTTCTTC.

The V gene is TRBV10-3, the J gene TRBJ1-1; TRBD1 aligns across 8 bases. V was clipped by 11 bases and J by 3 bases; unmatched bases: 8. Germline lookup yields CDR1 ENHRY and CDR2 SYGVKD. This CDR3 region has 13 residues. CDR3 nucleotide sequence: TGTGCCGCGATAGAGGACAGGGACACTGAAGCTTTCTTT. It specifies CAAIEDRDTEAFF.

The chain uses TRBV6-6 and TRBJ1-1; 7 nucleotides line up with TRBD1. Germline values: CDR1 MNHNY, CDR2 SVGAGI (reference sequence). The CDR3 is 14 amino acids. Losses at the gene ends were 1 base for V and 3 bases for J; bases not matched to a gene: 2. The CDR3 DNA reads as TGTGCCAGCAGTTACTTTACAGGGGACACTGAAGCTTTCTTT. Its protein is CASSYFTGDTEAFF.

This clone was seen only a few times. This chain uses TRBV5-4 with TRBJ2-7, with 11 positions matching TRBD1. Losses at the gene ends were 0 bases for V and 6 bases for J; bases not matched to a gene: 8. The CDR3 runs to 16 residues. In germline, CDR1 is SGHNT, CDR2 YYREEE (reference sequence). The CDR3 nucleotides are TGTGCCAGCAGCTTGGGTCCGGACAGGGGGCCACGCGAGCAGTACTTC. It encodes CASSLGPDRGPREQYF.

This chain connects TRBV5-1 to TRBJ1-4, with 7 bases identical to TRBD1. The V and J ends lost 0 bases and 8 bases, in that order; junction bases with no gene match: 7. This CDR3 region has 15 residues. Germline V CDR1 and CDR2: SGHRS, YFSETQ. Here the CDR3 reads CASSLDNAGGEKLFF. As DNA, the CDR3 is TGCGCCAGCAGCTTGGATAATGCAGGGGGAGAAAAACTGTTTTTT. Looking up the rest from reference TRBV5-1 and TRBJ1-4 gives the full variable domain: KAGVTQTPRYLIKTRGQQVTLSCSPISGHRSVSWYQQTPGQGLQFLFEYFSETQRNKGNFPGRFSGRQFSNSRSEMNVSTLELGDSALYLCASSLDNAGGEKLFFGSGTQLSVL.

This chain connects TRBV19 to TRBJ2-5, with D tentatively TRBD2 (5 bases). Per germline, CDR1 LNHDA and CDR2 SQIVND (reference sequence). Trimming removed 3 bases from V and 5 bases from J, with 7 bases in between. The CDR3 is 12 amino acids. CDR3 residues: CASSIGGETQYF. The CDR3 DNA sequence: TGTGCCAGTAGTATCGGCGGGGAGACCCAGTACTTC. Variable domain in full (rest from reference TRBV19 and TRBJ2-5): DGGITQSPKYLFRKEGQNVTLSCEQNLNHDAMYWYRQDPGQGLRLIYYSQIVNDFQKGDIAEGYSVSREKKESFPLTVTSAQKNPTAFYLCASSIGGETQYFGPGTRLLVL.

V gene TRBV6-5 combines with J gene TRBJ2-7; perhaps TRBD1 as D (5 bases). V lost 5 bases, J lost 0 bases, and 8 bases lay in between. Germline V gene data show CDR1 as MNHEY and CDR2 as SVGAGI. This CDR3 is built from 13 residues. CDR3 nucleotides: TGTGCCAGCAGTACAGGACCCTCCTACGAGCAGTACTTC. Residues: CASSTGPSYEQYF.

This chain links TRBV6-5 with TRBJ1-2; 7 positions match TRBD1. V lost 5 bases, J lost 4 bases, and 4 bases stayed unmatched. This CDR3 is built from 13 residues. Germline V lookup: CDR1 MNHEY, CDR2 SVGAGI. The chain's CDR3 is CASSGTAFYGYTF. Written as DNA, the CDR3 is TGTGCCAGCAGTGGGACAGCTTTCTATGGCTACACCTTC.